The 21 T cell receptor beta chains below all came from one sample that was sequenced in a study of T cells expressing NK-cell markers. Using the 5' RACE reads, TCRdb records one entry per CDR3 protein without DNA. The sample holds 250,000 or so distinct CDR3 sequences. What was sequenced was blood T cells: a sorted CD56 or NKG2C T cell subset, CD4+ or CD8+ T cells, or bulk PBMC T cells (not recorded which). These receptor sequences come from a woman aged 18 to 69 in good health.

V gene TRBV6-2 or TRBV6-3 combines with J gene TRBJ2-5; the D call from TCRdb, TRBD1, cannot be confirmed without DNA. Germline lookup yields CDR1 MNHEY and CDR2 SVGEGT. This CDR3 is built from 14 residues. The CDR3 region is CASSYAGKGETQYF.

Here the CDR3 reads CASKQQGTTNEKLFF. The chain uses TRBV6-1 and TRBJ1-4; TCRdb's D call of TRBD1 is untestable without DNA. From germline, CDR1 is MNHNS and CDR2 SASEGT. The CDR3 extends over 15 amino acids.

The chain employs TRBV6-2 or TRBV6-3 and TRBJ2-1. CDR1 MNHEY and CDR2 SVGEGT come from the germline V gene. This CDR3 has 16 residues. The CDR3 loop reads CASSYSRDSEYNEQFF.

V and J are TRBV7-3 and TRBJ2-1; TCRdb indicates TRBD2, and absent DNA this call remains unverified. Germline V CDR1 and CDR2: SGHTA, FQGTGA. CDR3 length: 15 amino acids. The CDR3 reads CASSLQASGSYEQFF.

CDR3 protein: CASSRGSTITQYF. The chain joins TRBV12-3 or TRBV12-4 to TRBJ2-3; no DNA is available, so the TRBD1 call from TCRdb remains unchecked. The CDR3 has 13 amino acids.

This chain connects TRBV6-5 to TRBJ2-4. This CDR3 has 13 residues. Germline V gives CDR1 MNHEY, CDR2 SVGAGI. This CDR3 is CASRLLAKNIQYF.

The rearrangement joins TRBV9 to TRBJ2-5; TCRdb lists TRBD1, though no DNA is available to test this call. This CDR3 has 14 residues. Germline loops: CDR1 SGDLS, CDR2 YYNGEE. CDR3 protein: CASSVLDNQETQYF.

The rearrangement joins TRBV12-3 or TRBV12-4 to TRBJ1-5; the D call from TCRdb, TRBD1, cannot be confirmed without DNA. The CDR3 has 14 amino acids. CDR3 sequence: CASSFVLPDQPQHF.

The genes are TRBV12-3 or TRBV12-4 and TRBJ1-4; as DNA is missing, the TRBD1 call by TCRdb cannot be tested. The CDR3 is 14 residues long. Here the CDR3 reads CAQPGDRGDEKLFF.

This chain connects TRBV12-3 or TRBV12-4 to TRBJ2-2; without DNA, the TCRdb call of TRBD1 cannot be checked. CDR3 length equals 15 residues. CDR3: CACRRGQGGTGELFF.

This rearrangement joins TRBV20-1 to TRBJ2-1; there is no DNA to check the TCRdb D call of TRBD2. CDR3 length: 14 amino acids. CDR1 and CDR2 from the germline V gene are DFQATT and SNEGSKA (reference sequence). CDR3 in amino acids: CSAPGTTMYNEQFF.

The J gene is TRBJ2-1, the V gene TRBV9; with no DNA, the TCRdb D assignment of TRBD1 cannot be verified. CDR1 and CDR2 from the germline V gene are SGDLS and YYNGEE. The CDR3 extends over 15 amino acids. The CDR3 loop is CASSVGRGSWDEQFF.

CDR3 sequence: CASSPQGGTGTQYF. The chain joins TRBV7-3 to TRBJ2-3; TCRdb names TRBD1, which stays unverified in the absence of DNA. Germline V gene lookup returns CDR1 SGHTA and CDR2 FQGTGA. This CDR3 is 14 amino acids long.

The chain uses TRBV20-1 and TRBJ2-2; TCRdb's D call, TRBD2, is unchecked because there is no DNA. The CDR3 spans 14 residues. Germline V CDR1 and CDR2: DFQATT, SNEGSKA (reference sequence). The CDR3 sequence: CSARVGRTTGELFF.

The chain is built from TRBV28 and TRBJ2-3; as DNA is missing, the TRBD1 call by TCRdb cannot be tested. CDR1 MDHEN and CDR2 SYDVKM come from the germline V gene. The CDR3 consists of 13 residues. CDR3 residues: CASFETGRHTQYF.

This sequence joins TRBV5-1 and TRBJ2-3. CDR3 length equals 15 residues. Germline-derived CDR1 and CDR2 are SGHRS and YFSETQ. The CDR3 loop reads CASSLARGEADTQYF.

The chain couples TRBV20-1 to TRBJ1-1. This CDR3 region has 13 residues. Germline lookup yields CDR1 DFQATT and CDR2 SNEGSKA (reference sequence). CDR3 sequence reads: CSARETTNTEAFF.

V usage is TRBV7-2 and J usage is TRBJ1-1. The germline V gene encodes CDR1 SGHTA and CDR2 FQGNSA. The CDR3 is 13 residues long. CDR3 loop: CASSFQEVTEAFF.

J is TRBJ2-7 and V is TRBV20-1; TCRdb outputs TRBD1, but without DNA this stays unchecked. Germline assignment: CDR1 DFQATT and CDR2 SNEGSKA (reference sequence). This CDR3 is 13 amino acids long. The CDR3 spells CSASRTPTYEQYF.

The chain employs TRBV15 and TRBJ2-7. CDR1 LNHNV and CDR2 YYDKDF come from the germline V gene (reference sequence). The CDR3 is 15 amino acids. The chain's CDR3 is CATSRPDRNPYEQYF.

V is TRBV7-2 and J is TRBJ1-4; TCRdb selects TRBD1, and the lack of DNA leaves this call unchecked. The CDR3 consists of 15 residues. Germline V CDR1 and CDR2: SGHTA, FQGNSA. CDR3 sequence: CASSLALTGAEKLFF.